A selection of T cell receptor beta chains follows, all from one sample in a study of T cell clones after liver transplantation. Data came from immunoSEQ multiplex PCR; TCRdb stores just in-frame clones and leaves some out. This sample has around 100,000 clones, with around 84% found just once. Sequenced material: CD4+ T cells from blood, taken approximately 4 years after liver transplant. The source is a human patient who received a liver transplant. Some T cells may arise from the graft donor. Both conserved end residues are part of each CDR3.

V	J	length	CDR3
TRBV7-2	TRBJ1-5	14	CASSPGPGHQPQHF
TRBV7-9	TRBJ2-7	17	CASSEGRRADAFYEQYF
TRBV7-2	TRBJ2-1	17	CASSSTAGQYSYNEQFF
TRBV2	TRBJ2-5	12	CASSAVEETQYF
TRBV6-6	TRBJ2-1	13	CASRDRSYNEQFF
TRBV7-3	TRBJ2-5	16	CASSAQPAGGGETQYF
TRBV6-1	TRBJ2-7	15	CASSVTTGTEGEQYF
TRBV5-8	TRBJ2-3	13	CASKGQVTDTQYF
TRBV18	TRBJ2-1	19	CASSPPGLATGYSGNEQFF
TRBV6-1	TRBJ1-2	14	CASSTWTGYDGYTF
TRBV27	TRBJ1-2	17	CASSPHRGGRVTNGYTF
TRBV5-1	TRBJ2-7	15	CASSPETGGSYEQYF
TRBV21-1	TRBJ2-7	12	CASSRGGNEQYF
TRBV19	TRBJ2-1	17	CASSRTHIRGSYNEQFF
TRBV4-2	TRBJ2-7	15	CASRHADQTTYEQYF
TRBV2	TRBJ2-2	15	CASKKPLSNTGELFF
TRBV5-6	TRBJ2-1	17	CASSLIGRGNSYNEQFF
TRBV5-1	TRBJ2-7	14	CASSLGRAAYEQYF
TRBV2	TRBJ2-6	14	CASTLSTGANVLTF
TRBV25-1	TRBJ1-3	14	CASSAQRPGNTIYF
TRBV6-1	TRBJ2-6	19	CASSENDAFAISGANVLTF
TRBV2	TRBJ2-1	15	CASSQVAGGKDEQFF
TRBV7-6	TRBJ2-3	17	CASSLAWGGVSTDTQYF
TRBV7-2	TRBJ1-1	12	CASSFLGTEAFF